The next 10 T cell receptor beta chains were all read from a single sample in a study of cytomegalovirus exposure and HLA in healthy donors. Primers: 60 Vbeta forward and 13 Jbeta reverse. Produced via immunoSEQ multiplex PCR; TCRdb's table is partial and in-frame only. The sample shows 80,000 to 100,000 clones, about three quarters of them seen only once. The sequencing input was PBMCs. The receptors shown here come from a man aged 40-50 years in good health and CMV-seronegative.

In DNA form, the CDR3 reads TGTGCCAGCAGCTTAGATCTAGCGGGAGGGTACCAAGAGACCCAGTACTTC. Translation gives CASSLDLAGGYQETQYF. This sequence joins TRBV11-2 and TRBJ2-5; 12 bases fit TRBD2. CDR1 and CDR2 (germline): SGHAT, FQNNGV. CDR3 length: 17 amino acids. V dropped 0 bases and J dropped 0; count of bases not matched to a gene: 2.

CDR3 protein: CASSGTGGRDQPQHF. The CDR3 DNA is TGTGCCAGCAGTGGGACAGGGGGCCGGGATCAGCCCCAGCATTTT. V gene TRBV2 combines with J gene TRBJ1-5; 11 bases fit TRBD1. Unmatched junction bases numbered 4, after V lost 4 bases and J lost 5 bases. In germline, CDR1 is SNHLY, CDR2 FYNNEI. There are 15 residues in the CDR3. Together with reference TRBV2 and TRBJ1-5, the CDR3 gives the full variable domain: EPEVTQTPSHQVTQMGQEVILRCVPISNHLYFYWYRQILGQKVEFLVSFYNNEISEKSEIFDDQFSVERPDGSNFTLKIRSTKLEDSAMYFCASSGTGGRDQPQHFGDGTRLSIL.

The chain joins TRBV5-1 to TRBJ1-1, with D possibly being TRBD1 (5 bases). The V gene lost 1 base and the J gene lost 3 bases, with 10 bases spanning the gap. The CDR3 runs to 14 residues. The germline V gene has CDR1 SGHRS and CDR2 YFSETQ. The CDR3 spells CASSLQGRDTEAFF. CDR3 DNA: TGCGCCAGCAGCTTGCAGGGCCGTGACACTGAAGCTTTCTTT.

The chain has TRBV29-1 and TRBJ2-1; 7 bases are shared with TRBD1. Germline CDR1 SQVTM, CDR2 ANQGSEA. V was pared by 6 bases and J by 0 bases, with 8 bases of the junction left unmatched. The CDR3 extends over 15 amino acids. CDR3 sequence: CSVLKGQSSYNEQFF. CDR3 in DNA: TGCAGCGTCCTCAAGGGACAGAGCTCCTACAATGAGCAGTTCTTC.

The chain uses TRBV2 and TRBJ2-3; no definite D call. V lost 0 bases and J 2 bases, leaving 6 bases between the germline ends. This CDR3 has 14 amino acids. The germline gives CDR1 SNHLY, CDR2 FYNNEI. The CDR3 spells CASSEASYTDTQYF. CDR3 sequence (DNA): TGTGCCAGCAGTGAAGCGAGCTACACAGATACGCAGTATTTT.

The rearrangement joins TRBV5-1 to TRBJ2-5; tentative D call: TRBD1 (6 bases). V lost 4 bases and J 4 bases, leaving 11 bases between the germline ends. Germline V gives CDR1 SGHRS, CDR2 YFSETQ. CDR3 length: 13 amino acids. The CDR3 DNA sequence: TGCGCCAGCAGCCCCGACAGGAGAGAGACCCAGTACTTC. Encoded protein: CASSPDRRETQYF.

This chain uses TRBV7-2 with TRBJ1-4, with 7 bases matching TRBD1. The germline CDR1 and CDR2 sequences are SGHTA and FQGNSA. The CDR3 sequence is 15 residues long. V dropped 1 base and J dropped 6; count of bases not matched to a gene: 5. The DNA of the CDR3 is TGTGCCAGCAGCTTAGACTGGCAGGGGGATGAAAAACTGTTTTTT. Translation: CASSLDWQGDEKLFF.

The chain couples TRBV5-8 to TRBJ2-5; weak D call: TRBD1 (6 bases). With 4 bases removed from V and 5 bases from J, the gap between germline ends came to 12 bases. The CDR3 is 13 amino acids. Per the germline V gene, CDR1 is SGHTS and CDR2 is YDEGEE. The CDR3 loop reads CASSQDSIETQYF. CDR3 sequence (DNA): TGTGCCAGCAGCCAGGACAGTATTGAGACCCAGTACTTC.

V gene TRBV18 combines with J gene TRBJ2-1, with TRBD2 as a possible D gene (6 bases). The CDR3 runs to 15 residues. The germline V gene encodes CDR1 KGHSH and CDR2 LQKENI. V was clipped by 2 bases and J by 5 bases, with 13 bases between them. DNA for the CDR3: TGTGCCAGCTCACCAATGCGGGATCTCCACAATGAGCAGTTCTTC. Protein sequence: CASSPMRDLHNEQFF.

In nucleotides, the CDR3 is TGTGCCAGCAGTTTATTTAGTCCTAACAAGGGGGGCTACACCTTC. This gives the protein CASSLFSPNKGGYTF. V and J are TRBV28 and TRBJ1-2, with a weak D call TRBD1 (5 bases). Per germline, CDR1 MDHEN and CDR2 SYDVKM. The CDR3 sequence is 15 residues long. Trimming removed 1 base at V and 8 bases at J, with 17 bases between.